This T cell receptor (beta chain) stems from a study of cytomegalovirus exposure and HLA in healthy donors. Study-wide findings and caveats: Other equally common chains were less clonally expanded than HLA-associated TCR beta chains, a later analysis showed. As a later analysis showed, a missense DCLRE1C variant was linked to trimming of TCR beta V- and J-genes.

With respect to this clone: Its antigen remains unknown.

This CDR3 comprises 15 residues. Per the germline V gene, CDR1 is SGHKS and CDR2 is YYEKEE (reference sequence). V gave up 4 bases and J gave up 3 bases, with 16 bases separating them. Vbeta (60) and Jbeta (13) primers were used in the PCR. Method: immunoSEQ multiplex PCR; TCRdb's copy keeps in-frame clones and lacks some. The sample holds 150,000 to 200,000 clones. This receptor was identified in a man in his thirties or forties in good health and CMV-seronegative. Sequenced sample: PBMCs. This sequence joins TRBV5-5 and TRBJ1-2, with TRBD1 as a possible D gene (5 bases). Here the CDR3 DNA reads TGTGCCAGCAGCCGTCAGGGATTCAGTGACTATGGCTACACCTTC. The encoded protein is CASSRQGFSDYGYTF. Based on the CDR3 plus reference TRBV5-5 and TRBJ1-2, the full variable domain is DAGVTQSPTHLIKTRGQQVTLRCSPISGHKSVSWYQQVLGQGPQFIFQYYEKEERGRGNFPDRFSARQFPNYSSELNVNALLLGDSALYLCASSRQGFSDYGYTFGSGTRLTVV.